One and the same sample provided the 22 T cell receptor beta chains below, sequenced in a study of human T cells and chemical hapten exposure. The time point was: patch test 3, about 24 weeks after DPC sensitization. Treatment: therapeutic diphenylcyclopropenone sensitization with weekly scalp DPC. TCRdb re-analysed the RACE reads in MiXCR, keeping a single row per CDR3 protein. This sample yields approximately 90,000 distinct CDR3 sequences, of which 27% are seen a single time; approximately 10% belongs to the top ten. Specimen: whole blood, collected in connection with sensitization to the hapten diphenylcyclopropenone (DPC). Source of these receptors: a man aged 35 to 55 with alopecia areata. Some clones in this sample may be carry-over from other donors' samples.

The V and J genes are TRBV6-5 and TRBJ1-6; D is perhaps TRBD1 (5 bases). Trimming left V 0 bases short and J 1 base short, with 16 bases between. The CDR3 runs to 19 residues. Per germline, CDR1 MNHEY and CDR2 SVGAGI. The CDR3: CASSYSSMAGSSYNSPLHF. The CDR3 DNA reads TGTGCCAGCAGTTACTCGAGTATGGCAGGGTCGTCCTATAATTCACCCCTCCACTTT.

This clonotype was counted a few times. V is TRBV27 and J is TRBJ2-4, with D possibly TRBD1 on 5 matching bases. With 9 bases removed from V and 1 base from J, the gap between germline ends came to 19 bases. The CDR3 spans 16 residues. Germline V gene lookup returns CDR1 MNHEY and CDR2 SMNVEV (reference sequence). The CDR3 DNA follows: TGTGCCAGTAGCCACAGGCAGGGTTCGGCCAAAAACATTCAGTACTTC. This gives the protein CASSHRQGSAKNIQYF.

This clonotype was counted only a few times. The chain employs TRBV7-2 and TRBJ2-7; D unresolved. The V gene lost 3 bases and the J gene lost 1 base, with 7 bases spanning the gap. Germline CDR1 reads SGHTA; CDR2 reads FQGNSA. This CDR3 is built from 13 residues. In DNA form, the CDR3 reads TGTGCCAGCAGCTTGGAGCGTTCCTACGAGCAGTACTTC. It specifies CASSLERSYEQYF.

This clonotype has only a few counts. V gene TRBV2 combines with J gene TRBJ2-7, with 7 bases fitting TRBD1. Trimming cost V 4 bases and J 7 bases; bases outside gene matches: 7. This CDR3 has 13 amino acids. CDR1 SNHLY and CDR2 FYNNEI come from the germline V gene. CDR3 coding DNA: TGTGCCAGCAGTGGACAGGGTTCGGGGGAGCAGTACTTC. Protein sequence: CASSGQGSGEQYF.

The CDR3 nucleotides read TGTGCCAGCAGCCAGGACGGACGTCCCGGGGGCTACACCTTC. Its translation is CASSQDGRPGGYTF. The gene calls are TRBV3-1 and TRBJ1-2; no reliable D call. This CDR3 is 14 amino acids long. Between the trimmed V and J ends, which lost 3 bases and 8 bases, there was a span of 16 bases. Germline V lookup: CDR1 LGHDT, CDR2 YNNKEL (reference sequence).

This clonotype was detected many times. The chain joins TRBV12-3 or TRBV12-4 to TRBJ2-7; TRBD2 is a possible D gene (5 bases). V dropped 3 bases and J dropped 4 bases, with 13 bases sitting between them. The CDR3 runs to 14 residues. CDR3 nucleotide sequence: TGTGCCAGCAGTTTCGGTGCGGGCGGGTACGAGCAGTACTTC. Translated: CASSFGAGGYEQYF.

There are a few counts of this clonotype. The chain combines TRBV7-2 with TRBJ2-7; TRBD2 aligns across 7 bases. Germline assignment: CDR1 SGHTA and CDR2 FQGNSA. This CDR3 has 14 residues. J was trimmed by 0 bases and V by 6 bases; bases with no gene match: 5. CDR3 nucleotide sequence: TGTGCCAGCAGGCCTTGGACTAGCTCCTACGAGCAGTACTTC. This codes for CASRPWTSSYEQYF.

This clonotype showed up just a few times. The rearrangement links TRBV2 to TRBJ2-3; D perhaps matches TRBD2 (6 bases). The germline gives CDR1 SNHLY, CDR2 FYNNEI. The V and J ends lost 7 bases and 2 bases respectively, with 13 bases between them. The CDR3 is made up of 14 amino acids. The CDR3 nucleotides are TGTGCCAGCACCTCGGGACTCAACACAGATACGCAGTATTTT. Translated, it gives CASTSGLNTDTQYF. Full variable domain (missing parts from reference TRBV2 and TRBJ2-3): EPEVTQTPSHQVTQMGQEVILRCVPISNHLYFYWYRQILGQKVEFLVSFYNNEISEKSEIFDDQFSVERPDGSNFTLKIRSTKLEDSAMYFCASTSGLNTDTQYFGPGTRLTVL.

The V gene is TRBV20-1, the J gene TRBJ2-2; 7 bases align to TRBD1. The CDR3 extends over 16 amino acids. V was clipped by 1 base and J by 2 bases; unmatched bases: 7. The germline V gene has CDR1 DFQATT and CDR2 SNEGSKA (reference sequence). This CDR3 is CSARASGTVNTGELFF. The CDR3 DNA sequence: TGCAGTGCTAGAGCATCCGGGACAGTCAACACCGGGGAGCTGTTTTTT.

This clonotype was observed a handful of times. V and J are TRBV10-3 and TRBJ2-1, with TRBD1 identical over 9 bases. The CDR3 extends over 12 amino acids. Germline V gene sequence: CDR1 ENHRY, CDR2 SYGVKD. Losses at the gene ends were 6 bases for V and 9 bases for J; bases not matched to a gene: 3. CDR3 amino acids: CAISGTGTEQFF. The CDR3 nucleotides read TGTGCCATCAGCGGGACAGGGACTGAGCAGTTCTTC.

In this sample, this clonotype turned up many times. The CDR3 loop reads CASSSLTGLNEQYF. CDR3 DNA sequence: TGTGCCAGCAGCTCCCTAACAGGGTTGAACGAGCAGTACTTC. This sequence joins TRBV12-3 or TRBV12-4 and TRBJ2-7; possibly TRBD1 for D (6 bases). This CDR3 has 14 residues. V lost 6 bases and J lost 5, with 17 bases in between.

The V call is TRBV14, the J call TRBJ2-3; unclear D gene. The CDR3 loop spans 16 amino acids. Trimming shortened V by 0 bases and J by 1 base, and 11 bases separated the two germline ends. CDR1 is SGHDN and CDR2 is FVKESK in the germline V gene. The DNA of the CDR3 is TGTGCCAGCAGCCAAGAAACCCATCCGGGCACAGATACGCAGTATTTT. Its translation: CASSQETHPGTDTQYF.

The chain is built from TRBV11-2 and TRBJ2-7; 7 bases fit TRBD2. This CDR3 has 18 amino acids. V was pared by 5 bases and J by 3 bases, with 19 bases of the junction left unmatched. Germline-derived CDR1 and CDR2 are SGHAT and FQNNGV. The CDR3 sequence: CASSGSGGRLAFGYEQYF. The CDR3 bases are TGTGCCAGCAGCGGGAGTGGCGGGAGATTAGCTTTCGGCTACGAGCAGTACTTC.

This clonotype turned up a few times. The chain joins TRBV3-1 to TRBJ2-3; 13 bases agree with TRBD2. CDR1 LGHDT and CDR2 YNNKEL come from the germline V gene (reference sequence). This CDR3 has 18 residues. V lost 0 bases to trimming and J lost 4 bases; unmatched junction nucleotides: 7. This chain's CDR3 is CASSQETLLAGGPDTQYF. For the CDR3, the DNA is TGTGCCAGCAGCCAAGAAACCCTACTAGCGGGAGGGCCAGATACGCAGTATTTT.

The CDR3 DNA reads as TGTGCCAGCAGTTTATCAGGTTGGGGGCAGGGGACTGAAGCTTTCTTT. This codes for CASSLSGWGQGTEAFF. The chain uses TRBV27 and TRBJ1-1; tentatively, D is TRBD1 (6 bases). V dropped 0 bases and J dropped 5 bases, with 16 bases sitting between them. This CDR3 comprises 16 residues. CDR1 and CDR2 from the germline V gene are MNHEY and SMNVEV (reference sequence).

The rearrangement uses TRBV28 and TRBJ2-3; 9 bases line up with TRBD1. J was trimmed by 1 base and V by 5 bases; bases with no gene match: 7. Germline assignment: CDR1 MDHEN and CDR2 SYDVKM. The CDR3 covers 16 residues. CDR3 in DNA: TGTGCCAGCAGTGAGCGACAGGGGGGGGGCACAGATACGCAGTATTTT. Protein sequence: CASSERQGGGTDTQYF.

V usage is TRBV5-1 and J usage is TRBJ2-3, with D possibly being TRBD2 (6 bases). Germline loops: CDR1 SGHRS, CDR2 YFSETQ. The CDR3 sequence is 13 residues long. V was trimmed by 4 bases and J by 8 bases, leaving 14 bases between them. The CDR3 protein is CASSGGDQSTQYF. As DNA, the CDR3 is TGCGCCAGCAGCGGCGGGGACCAGAGTACGCAGTATTTT.

This clonotype has just a few counts. The rearrangement links TRBV6-5 to TRBJ2-1, with D perhaps TRBD2 (7 bases). Germline CDR1 MNHEY, CDR2 SVGAGI. The CDR3 loop spans 16 amino acids. Deletions cut 6 bases from V and 0 bases from J, with 15 bases between. The CDR3 sequence is CASRGGGLSSYNEQFF. CDR3 sequence (DNA): TGTGCCAGCAGAGGGGGGGGACTAAGCTCCTACAATGAGCAGTTCTTC.

This clonotype was observed a handful of times. V usage is TRBV7-2 and J usage is TRBJ2-2; 7 bases fit TRBD2. The V segment lost 5 bases and the J segment 1 base; nucleotides outside the gene matches: 7. Germline CDR1 and CDR2: SGHTA and FQGNSA. The CDR3 consists of 16 residues. The CDR3 loop is CASSQTGGGNTGELFF. The CDR3 DNA reads as TGTGCCAGCAGCCAAACGGGGGGAGGGAACACCGGGGAGCTGTTTTTT.

The chain joins TRBV5-6 to TRBJ2-5; TRBD2 is a possible D gene (6 bases). The germline V and J ends were trimmed by 2 bases and 5 bases, with 13 bases remaining between them. CDR3 length equals 14 residues. Looked up from germline, CDR1 is SGHDT and CDR2 is YYEEEE. DNA for the CDR3: TGTGCCAGCAGCTTAGTTCGGGGGAAGGAGACCCAGTACTTC. This sequence encodes CASSLVRGKETQYF.

This clonotype was seen a few times. The chain employs TRBV7-8 and TRBJ2-7, with 10 positions matching TRBD2. Germline values: CDR1 SGHVS, CDR2 FQNEAQ. The V segment lost 3 bases and the J segment 1 base; nucleotides outside the gene matches: 3. The CDR3 length is 15 residues. This CDR3 reads CASSFASGRSYEQYF. DNA for the CDR3: TGTGCCAGCAGCTTCGCTAGCGGGAGATCCTACGAGCAGTACTTC.

The gene calls are TRBV28 and TRBJ1-6; D is uncertain. V lost 5 bases, J lost 7 bases, and 15 bases lay in between. Germline assignment: CDR1 MDHEN and CDR2 SYDVKM. This CDR3 is 15 amino acids long. CDR3 protein: CASSIPVLQNSPLHF. In DNA, the CDR3 is TGTGCCAGCAGTATCCCTGTCCTACAGAATTCACCCCTCCACTTT.